The entry below describes one TCR beta chain. The sample comes from a study of T cells in Graves' hyperthyroidism and ophthalmopathy. Amplification of TCR beta CDR3 regions used RNA as the template. When the TCR CDR3 underwent first-round RT-PCR, the HTBI primer set was used. TCRdb called the multiplex PCR reads again in MiXCR, with one record for every CDR3 protein. The repertoire holds about 620,000 distinct CDR3 sequences, with 15% to 20% as singletons. Sequencing was performed on blood. This receptor was identified in a woman aged 25 to 45 with Graves' hyperthyroidism.

CDR3 residues: CASSPDRGAGYTF. CDR3 sequence (DNA): TGCGCCAGCAGCCCGGACAGGGGAGCCGGCTACACCTTC. The rearrangement joins TRBV5-1 to TRBJ1-2, with 9 nucleotides matching TRBD1. Germline CDR1 and CDR2: SGHRS and YFSETQ. The V gene end was trimmed by 4 bases and the J gene end by 8 bases; junction bases not matched to a gene: 6. This CDR3 has 13 amino acids.